This T cell receptor (beta chain) is from a study of beta chain features in type 1 diabetes. Study details: No age, gender or cell yield differences were seen between patients and healthy donors. Taken together, all samples contributed 107,917,701 examined sorted cells.

Germline CDR1 reads GTSNPN; CDR2 reads SVGIG (reference sequence). There are 14 residues in the CDR3. Losses at the gene ends were 3 bases for V and 4 bases for J; bases not matched to a gene: 6. Study-wide findings and caveats: A moderate, significant TCRB CDR3 shortening appeared in type 1 diabetes across four CD4+ subsets.

In this sample, this clone turned up a few times. No antigen is known for it. The whole isolated RNA underwent reverse transcription, so sequencing captured expressed TCRB transcripts. Clones were sequenced by immunoSEQ multiplex PCR, and TCRdb holds only the in-frame ones, with some missing. The table shows about 660,000 clones, with about 14% occurring only once. The origin of this receptor is a man between 18 and 29 years old with type 1 diabetes. V usage is TRBV30 and J usage is TRBJ1-2; 9 bases line up with TRBD1. Sequencing used naive CD4+ T cells from blood. In nucleotides, the CDR3 is TGTGCCTGGAGGGGGACAGGGTATACCTATGGCTACACCTTC. It codes for CAWRGTGYTYGYTF.